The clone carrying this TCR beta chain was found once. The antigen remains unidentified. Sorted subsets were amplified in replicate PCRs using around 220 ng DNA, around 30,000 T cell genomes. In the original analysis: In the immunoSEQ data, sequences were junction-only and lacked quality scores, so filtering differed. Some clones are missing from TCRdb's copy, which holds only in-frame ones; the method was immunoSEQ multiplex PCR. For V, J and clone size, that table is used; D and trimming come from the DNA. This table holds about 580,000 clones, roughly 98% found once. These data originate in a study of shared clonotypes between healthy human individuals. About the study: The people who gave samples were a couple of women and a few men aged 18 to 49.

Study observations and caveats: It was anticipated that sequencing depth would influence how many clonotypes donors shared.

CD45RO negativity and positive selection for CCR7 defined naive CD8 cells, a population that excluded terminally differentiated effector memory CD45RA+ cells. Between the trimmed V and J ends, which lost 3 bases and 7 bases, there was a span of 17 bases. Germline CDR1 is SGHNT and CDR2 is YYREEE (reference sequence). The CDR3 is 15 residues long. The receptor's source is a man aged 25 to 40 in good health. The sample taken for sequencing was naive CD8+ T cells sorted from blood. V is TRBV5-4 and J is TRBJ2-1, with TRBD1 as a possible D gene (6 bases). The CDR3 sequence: CASSSDDRFGNEQFF. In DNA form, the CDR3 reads TGTGCCAGCAGCTCAGACGACAGGTTTGGGAATGAGCAGTTCTTC.